Sequencing of this T cell receptor (beta chain) was carried out in a study of early T cells in non-severe SARS-CoV-2 infection. Study-wide findings and caveats: VDJdb matching favored anti-spike CD8 responses, missing private and CD4 specificities.

cDNA molecules, individually, were tagged with unique molecular identifiers. MiXCR, run by TCRdb on the 5' RACE reads, gives a single entry per CDR3 protein. Seen here are approximately 84,000 distinct CDR3 sequences, about 15% observed once, and the top ten hold 5.5%. This CDR3 comprises 14 residues. Trimming took 0 bases from V and 8 from J, leaving 13 bases between them. Germline V gene data show CDR1 as SEHNR and CDR2 as FQNEAQ (reference sequence). Concerning this clonotype itself: Its antigen is unidentified.

The sample comprised whole blood. This receptor was obtained from an adult who was a healthcare worker with PCR-confirmed SARS-CoV-2 infection or an uninfected control (not recorded which). The chain joins TRBV7-9 to TRBJ1-1, with D hard to call. DNA for the CDR3: TGTGCCAGCAGCTTAGCGTACTCAAAGGAGGAAGCTTTCTTT. It is translated as CASSLAYSKEEAFF.